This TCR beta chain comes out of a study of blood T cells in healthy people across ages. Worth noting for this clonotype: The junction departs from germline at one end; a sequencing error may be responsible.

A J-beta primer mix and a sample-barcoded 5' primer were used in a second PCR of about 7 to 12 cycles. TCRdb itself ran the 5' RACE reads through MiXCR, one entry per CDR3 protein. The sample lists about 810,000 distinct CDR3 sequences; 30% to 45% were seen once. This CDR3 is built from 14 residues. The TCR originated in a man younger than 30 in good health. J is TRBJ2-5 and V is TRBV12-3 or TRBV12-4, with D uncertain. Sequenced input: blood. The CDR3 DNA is TGTGCCAGCAGGCCTACATTGTACCAAGAGGCCCAGTACTTC. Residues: CASRPTLYQEAQYF.